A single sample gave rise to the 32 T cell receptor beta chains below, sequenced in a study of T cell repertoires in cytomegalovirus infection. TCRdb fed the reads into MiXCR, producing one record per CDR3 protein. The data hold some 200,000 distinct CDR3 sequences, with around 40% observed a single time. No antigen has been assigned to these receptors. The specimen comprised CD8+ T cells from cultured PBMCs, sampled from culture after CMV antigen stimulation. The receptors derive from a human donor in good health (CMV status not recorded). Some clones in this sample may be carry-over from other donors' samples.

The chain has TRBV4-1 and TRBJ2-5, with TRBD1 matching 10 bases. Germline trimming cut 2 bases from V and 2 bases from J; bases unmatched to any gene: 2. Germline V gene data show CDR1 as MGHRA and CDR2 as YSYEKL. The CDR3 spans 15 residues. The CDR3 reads CASSQRDRGQETQYF. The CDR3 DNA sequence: TGCGCCAGCAGCCAAAGGGACAGGGGACAAGAGACCCAGTACTTC.

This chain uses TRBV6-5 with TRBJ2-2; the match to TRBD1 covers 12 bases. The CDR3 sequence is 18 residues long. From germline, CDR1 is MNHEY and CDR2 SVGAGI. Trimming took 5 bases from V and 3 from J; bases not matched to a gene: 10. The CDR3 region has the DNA TGTGCCAGCAGTCGAGGGGACAGGGGGCTTCTAGACACCGGGGAGCTGTTTTTT. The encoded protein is CASSRGDRGLLDTGELFF.

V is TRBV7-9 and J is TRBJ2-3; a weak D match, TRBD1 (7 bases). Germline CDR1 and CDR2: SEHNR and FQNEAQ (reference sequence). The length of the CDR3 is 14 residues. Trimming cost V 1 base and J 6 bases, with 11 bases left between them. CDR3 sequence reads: CASSLGRGQDTQYF. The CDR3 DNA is TGTGCCAGCAGCTTAGGGAGGGGGCAGGATACGCAGTATTTT.

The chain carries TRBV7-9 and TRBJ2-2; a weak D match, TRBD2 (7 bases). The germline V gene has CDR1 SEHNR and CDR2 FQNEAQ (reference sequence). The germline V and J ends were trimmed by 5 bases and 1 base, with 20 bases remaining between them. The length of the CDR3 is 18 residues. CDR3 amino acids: CASSPYRGRGQNTGELFF. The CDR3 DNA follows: TGTGCCAGCAGCCCTTATCGGGGGAGGGGACAGAACACCGGGGAGCTGTTTTTT. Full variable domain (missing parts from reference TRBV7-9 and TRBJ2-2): DTGVSQNPRHKITKRGQNVTFRCDPISEHNRLYWYRQTLGQGPEFLTYFQNEAQLEKSRLLSDRFSAERPKGSFSTLEIQRTEQGDSAMYLCASSPYRGRGQNTGELFFGEGSRLTVL.

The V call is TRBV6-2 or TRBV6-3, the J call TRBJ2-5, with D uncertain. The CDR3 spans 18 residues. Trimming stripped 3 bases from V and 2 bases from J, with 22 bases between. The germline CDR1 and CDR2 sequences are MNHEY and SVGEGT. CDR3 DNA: TGTGCCAGCAGTTATTTAAGGCCCGCTGAACATCTGCAAGAGACCCAGTACTTC. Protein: CASSYLRPAEHLQETQYF.

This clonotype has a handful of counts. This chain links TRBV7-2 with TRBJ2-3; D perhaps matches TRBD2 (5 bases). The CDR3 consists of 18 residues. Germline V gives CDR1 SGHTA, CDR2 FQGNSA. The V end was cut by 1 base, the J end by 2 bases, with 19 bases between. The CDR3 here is CASSLEVLIREYTDTQYF. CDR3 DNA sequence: TGTGCCAGCAGCTTAGAGGTCCTGATTAGGGAGTACACAGATACGCAGTATTTT.

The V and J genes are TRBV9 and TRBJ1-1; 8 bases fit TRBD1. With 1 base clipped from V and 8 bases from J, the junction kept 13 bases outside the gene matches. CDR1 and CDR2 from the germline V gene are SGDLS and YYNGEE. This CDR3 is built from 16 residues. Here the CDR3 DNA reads TGTGCCAGCAGCGTACGGGCAGGGGGCGGAGGGGACGAAGCTTTCTTT. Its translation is CASSVRAGGGGDEAFF.

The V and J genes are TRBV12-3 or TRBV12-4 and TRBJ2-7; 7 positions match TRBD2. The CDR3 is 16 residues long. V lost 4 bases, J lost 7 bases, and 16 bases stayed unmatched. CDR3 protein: CASSSDPAGVRREQYF. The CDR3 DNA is TGTGCCAGCAGTTCGGACCCCGCGGGAGTCCGTCGGGAGCAGTACTTC.

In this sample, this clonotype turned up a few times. The CDR3 here is CSARVPWRAGGRQESSYEQYF. CDR3 DNA sequence: TGCAGTGCTAGAGTCCCGTGGAGGGCGGGGGGACGGCAAGAATCTTCCTACGAGCAGTACTTC. The chain couples TRBV20-1 to TRBJ2-7, with 8 bases fitting TRBD2. Germline V gene lookup returns CDR1 DFQATT and CDR2 SNEGSKA (reference sequence). The CDR3 extends over 21 amino acids. V lost 1 base to trimming and J lost 1 base; unmatched junction nucleotides: 24.

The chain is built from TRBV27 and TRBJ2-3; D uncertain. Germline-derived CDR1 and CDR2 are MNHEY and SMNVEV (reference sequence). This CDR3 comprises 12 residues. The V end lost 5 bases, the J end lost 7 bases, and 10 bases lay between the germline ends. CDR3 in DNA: TGTGCCAGCAGTGCATTAGAGAATACGCAGTATTTT. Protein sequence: CASSALENTQYF.

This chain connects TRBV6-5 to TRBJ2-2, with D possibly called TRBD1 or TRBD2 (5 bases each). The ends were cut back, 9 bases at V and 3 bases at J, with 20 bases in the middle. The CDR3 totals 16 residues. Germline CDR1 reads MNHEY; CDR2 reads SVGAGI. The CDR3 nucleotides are TGTGCCAGTCTTCCGACGAGGGGCTGGGACACCGGGGAGCTGTTTTTT. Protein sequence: CASLPTRGWDTGELFF.

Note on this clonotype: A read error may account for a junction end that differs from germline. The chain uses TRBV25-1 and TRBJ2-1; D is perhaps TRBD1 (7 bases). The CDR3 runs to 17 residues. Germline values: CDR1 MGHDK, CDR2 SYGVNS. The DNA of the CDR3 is TGTGCCAGAAGTGCCTTCCTCAGGGGGGACCCCTACAATGAGCAGTTCTTC. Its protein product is CARSAFLRGDPYNEQFF.

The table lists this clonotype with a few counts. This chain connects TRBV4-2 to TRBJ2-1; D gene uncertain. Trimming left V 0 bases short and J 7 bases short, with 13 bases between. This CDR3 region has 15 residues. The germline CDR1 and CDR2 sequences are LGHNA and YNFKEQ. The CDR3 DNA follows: TGTGCCAGCAGCCAAGAACGGTCAGGTGCTAATGAGCAGTTCTTC. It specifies CASSQERSGANEQFF.

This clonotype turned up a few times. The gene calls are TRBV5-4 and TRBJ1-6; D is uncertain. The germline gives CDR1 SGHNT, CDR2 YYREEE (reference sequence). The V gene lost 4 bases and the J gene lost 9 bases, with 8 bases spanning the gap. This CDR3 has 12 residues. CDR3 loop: CASSPAGSPLHF. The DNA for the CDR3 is TGTGCCAGCAGCCCTGCAGGTTCACCCCTCCACTTT.

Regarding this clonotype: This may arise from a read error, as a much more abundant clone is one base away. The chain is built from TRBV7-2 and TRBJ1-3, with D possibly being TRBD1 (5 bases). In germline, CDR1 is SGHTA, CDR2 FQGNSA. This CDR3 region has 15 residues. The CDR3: CASRGPPGGGNTIDF. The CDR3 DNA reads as TGTGCCAGCAGAGGACCCCCCGGCGGGGGAAACACCATAGATTTT.

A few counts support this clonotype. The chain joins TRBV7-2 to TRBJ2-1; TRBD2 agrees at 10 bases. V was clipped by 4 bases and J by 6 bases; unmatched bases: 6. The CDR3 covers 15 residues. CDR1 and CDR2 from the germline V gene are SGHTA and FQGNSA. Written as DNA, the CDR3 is TGTGCCAGCAGCTATCTAGCGGGAGCGGGCAATGAGCAGTTCTTC. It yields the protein CASSYLAGAGNEQFF.

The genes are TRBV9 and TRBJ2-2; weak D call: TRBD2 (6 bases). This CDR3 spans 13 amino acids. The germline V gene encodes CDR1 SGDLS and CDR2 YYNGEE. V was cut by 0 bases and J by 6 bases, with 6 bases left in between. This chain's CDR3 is CASSVASAGELFF. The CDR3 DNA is TGTGCCAGCAGCGTAGCTAGCGCCGGGGAGCTGTTTTTT.

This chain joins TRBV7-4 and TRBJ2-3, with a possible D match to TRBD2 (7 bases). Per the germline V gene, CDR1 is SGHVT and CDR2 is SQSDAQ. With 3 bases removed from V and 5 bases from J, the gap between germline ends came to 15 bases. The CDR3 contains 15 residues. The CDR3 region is CASSFRGALGDTQYF. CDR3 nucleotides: TGTGCCAGCAGCTTTCGGGGGGCCCTCGGAGATACGCAGTATTTT.

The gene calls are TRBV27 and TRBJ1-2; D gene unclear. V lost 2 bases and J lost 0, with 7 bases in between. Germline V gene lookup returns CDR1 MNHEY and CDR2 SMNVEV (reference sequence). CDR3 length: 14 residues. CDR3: CASSLGEANYGYTF. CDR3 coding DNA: TGTGCCAGCAGTTTAGGCGAAGCTAACTATGGCTACACCTTC.

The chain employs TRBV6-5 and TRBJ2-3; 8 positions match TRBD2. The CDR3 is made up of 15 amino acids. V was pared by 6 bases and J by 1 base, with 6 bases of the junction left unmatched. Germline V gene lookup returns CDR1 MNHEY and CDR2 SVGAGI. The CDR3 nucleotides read TGTGCCAGCAGCAACTACGGGAGGGGCACAGATACGCAGTATTTT. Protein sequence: CASSNYGRGTDTQYF.

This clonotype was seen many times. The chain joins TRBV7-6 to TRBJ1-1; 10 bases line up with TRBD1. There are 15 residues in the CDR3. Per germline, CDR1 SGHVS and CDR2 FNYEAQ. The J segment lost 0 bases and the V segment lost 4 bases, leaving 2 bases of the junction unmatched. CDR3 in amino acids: CASSSGQGLNTEAFF. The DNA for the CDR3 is TGTGCCAGCAGCTCGGGACAGGGGCTGAACACTGAAGCTTTCTTT.

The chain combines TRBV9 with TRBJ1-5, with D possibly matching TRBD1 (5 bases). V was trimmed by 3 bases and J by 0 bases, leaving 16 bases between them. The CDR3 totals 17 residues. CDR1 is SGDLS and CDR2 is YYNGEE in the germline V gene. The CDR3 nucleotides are TGTGCCAGCAGCGGTTGGGGGGGTAAATATAGCAATCAGCCCCAGCATTTT. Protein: CASSGWGGKYSNQPQHF.

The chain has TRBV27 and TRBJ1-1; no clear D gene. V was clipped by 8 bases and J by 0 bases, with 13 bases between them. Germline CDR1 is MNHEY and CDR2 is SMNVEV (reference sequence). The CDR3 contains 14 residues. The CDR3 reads CASAPGNLNTEAFF. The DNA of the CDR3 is TGTGCCAGCGCACCGGGGAACCTGAACACTGAAGCTTTCTTT.

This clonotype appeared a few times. In DNA, the CDR3 is TGTGCCAGCAGTTTCCGGGGTACCCACTACGAGCAGTACTTC. Translating it yields CASSFRGTHYEQYF. The chain uses TRBV27 and TRBJ2-7; D possibly corresponds to TRBD2 (5 bases). The V end was cut by 3 bases, the J end by 3 bases, with 12 bases between. The CDR3 extends over 14 amino acids. The germline gives CDR1 MNHEY, CDR2 SMNVEV (reference sequence).

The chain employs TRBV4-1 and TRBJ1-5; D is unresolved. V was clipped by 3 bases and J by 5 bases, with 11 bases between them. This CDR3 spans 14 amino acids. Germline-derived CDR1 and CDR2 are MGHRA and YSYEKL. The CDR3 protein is CASSQFLTDQPQHF. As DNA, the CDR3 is TGCGCCAGCAGCCAGTTCCTTACCGATCAGCCCCAGCATTTT.

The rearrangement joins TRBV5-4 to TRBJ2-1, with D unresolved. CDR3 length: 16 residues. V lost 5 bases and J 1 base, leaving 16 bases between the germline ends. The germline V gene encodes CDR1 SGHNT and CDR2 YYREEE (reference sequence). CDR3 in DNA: TGTGCCAGCAGGGCCTTCCTTCCCCTATCCTACAATGAGCAGTTCTTC. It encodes CASRAFLPLSYNEQFF.

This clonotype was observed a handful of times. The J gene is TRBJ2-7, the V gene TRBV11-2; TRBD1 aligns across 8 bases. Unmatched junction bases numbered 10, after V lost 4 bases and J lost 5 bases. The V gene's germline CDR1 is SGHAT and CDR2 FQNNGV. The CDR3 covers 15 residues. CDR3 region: CASSSRPDRGHEQYF. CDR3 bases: TGTGCCAGCAGCTCCCGACCCGACAGGGGCCACGAGCAGTACTTC.

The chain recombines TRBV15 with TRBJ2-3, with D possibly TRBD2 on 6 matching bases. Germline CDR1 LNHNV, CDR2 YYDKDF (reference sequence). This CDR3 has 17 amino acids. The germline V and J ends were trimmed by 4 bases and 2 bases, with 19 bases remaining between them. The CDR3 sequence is CATSNRWRGIDTDTQYF. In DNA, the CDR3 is TGTGCCACCAGCAACCGTTGGCGCGGGATTGACACAGATACGCAGTATTTT.

The CDR3: CASSPGGQQETQYF. The CDR3 DNA follows: TGTGCCAGCAGCCCAGGGGGACAGCAAGAGACCCAGTACTTC. V is TRBV5-4 and J is TRBJ2-5; 7 bases map to TRBD1. Germline V gene sequence: CDR1 SGHNT, CDR2 YYREEE (reference sequence). The CDR3 contains 14 residues. V trimming: 4 bases; J trimming: 2 bases; junction bases outside the gene matches: 5.

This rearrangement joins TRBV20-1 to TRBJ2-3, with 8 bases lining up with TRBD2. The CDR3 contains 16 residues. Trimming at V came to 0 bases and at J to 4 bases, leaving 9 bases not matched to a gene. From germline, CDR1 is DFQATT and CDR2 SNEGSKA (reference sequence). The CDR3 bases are TGCAGTGCTAGAGATTTGGCAGCGGGAGAGTCAGATACGCAGTATTTT. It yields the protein CSARDLAAGESDTQYF.

This CDR3 reads CASRTRGPNQPQHF. For the CDR3, the DNA is TGTGCCAGTAGGACCAGGGGGCCCAATCAGCCCCAGCATTTT. The rearrangement joins TRBV19 to TRBJ1-5; 8 bases align to TRBD1. Germline V gene lookup returns CDR1 LNHDA and CDR2 SQIVND (reference sequence). The CDR3 covers 14 residues. V lost 6 bases, J lost 3 bases, and 4 bases stayed unmatched.

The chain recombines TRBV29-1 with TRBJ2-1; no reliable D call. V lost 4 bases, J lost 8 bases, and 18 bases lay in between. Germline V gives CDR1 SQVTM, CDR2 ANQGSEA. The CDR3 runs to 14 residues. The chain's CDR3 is CSVVGAFKVYEQFF. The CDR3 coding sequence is TGCAGCGTTGTAGGAGCATTCAAGGTCTATGAGCAGTTCTTC.